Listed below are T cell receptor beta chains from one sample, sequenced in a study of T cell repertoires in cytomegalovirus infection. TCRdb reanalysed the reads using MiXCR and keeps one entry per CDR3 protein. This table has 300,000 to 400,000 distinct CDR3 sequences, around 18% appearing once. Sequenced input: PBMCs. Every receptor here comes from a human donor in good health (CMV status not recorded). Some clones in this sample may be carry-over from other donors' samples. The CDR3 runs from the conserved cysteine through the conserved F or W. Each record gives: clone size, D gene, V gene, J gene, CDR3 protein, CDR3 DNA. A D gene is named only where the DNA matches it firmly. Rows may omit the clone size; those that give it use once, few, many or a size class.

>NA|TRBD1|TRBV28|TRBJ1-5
CASKGTGSQPQHF
TGTGCCAGCAAAGGGACAGGGAGTCAGCCCCAGCATTTT
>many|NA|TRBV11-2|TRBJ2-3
CASSLIGSDTQYF
TGTGCCAGCAGCTTAATCGGCTCGGATACGCAGTATTTT
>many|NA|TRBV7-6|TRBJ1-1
CASSPQPNRGMNTEAFF
TGTGCCAGCAGCCCCCAACCGAACCGGGGGATGAACACTGAAGCTTTCTTT
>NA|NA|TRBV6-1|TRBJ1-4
CASCRGLAEKLFF
TGTGCCAGCTGCAGGGGTTTGGCAGAAAAACTGTTTTTT
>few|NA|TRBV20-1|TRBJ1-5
CSARATGSNQPQHF
TGCAGTGCTAGAGCGACAGGCTCGAATCAGCCCCAGCATTTT
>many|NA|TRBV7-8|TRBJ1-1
CASSAMRTPGGTEAFF
TGTGCCAGCAGCGCCATGAGGACCCCGGGGGGTACTGAAGCTTTCTTT
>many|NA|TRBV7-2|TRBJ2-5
CASRVRPGFPQETQYF
TGTGCCAGCAGAGTCCGCCCGGGGTTCCCCCAAGAGACCCAGTACTTC
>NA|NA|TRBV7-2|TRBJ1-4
CASSFQGRGETLFF
TGTGCCAGCAGCTTTCAGGGCCGTGGGGAAACACTGTTTTTT
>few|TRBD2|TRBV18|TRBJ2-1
CASSPPSIAAGMGNEQFF
TGTGCCAGCTCACCACCGTCCATTGCAGCGGGAATGGGCAATGAGCAGTTCTTC
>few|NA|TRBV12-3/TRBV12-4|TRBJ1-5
CASSVRVGNQPQHF
TGTGCCAGCAGCGTACGGGTGGGCAATCAGCCCCAGCATTTT
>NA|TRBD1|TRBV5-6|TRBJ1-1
CASSFKHRDRGEAFF
TGTGCCAGCAGCTTTAAACACCGGGACAGGGGTGAAGCTTTCTTT
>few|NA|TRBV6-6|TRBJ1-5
CASSFSTPYSNQPQHF
TGTGCCAGCAGTTTTTCGACGCCATATAGCAATCAGCCCCAGCATTTT
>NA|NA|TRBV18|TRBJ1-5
CASSPSGMGQPQHF
TGTGCCAGCTCACCATCGGGTATGGGTCAGCCCCAGCATTTT
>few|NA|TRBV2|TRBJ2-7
CASSEQGGEQYF
TGTGCCAGCAGTGAACAAGGGGGCGAGCAGTACTTC
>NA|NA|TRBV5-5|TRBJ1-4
CASSLPGALNEKLFF
TGTGCCAGCAGCTTGCCAGGGGCCCTTAATGAAAAACTGTTTTTT
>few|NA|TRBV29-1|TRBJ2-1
CSVEVSFNEQFF
TGCAGCGTTGAAGTCTCTTTTAATGAGCAGTTCTTC
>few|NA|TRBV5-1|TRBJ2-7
CASSHDTGAYEQYF
TGCGCCAGCAGCCACGACACGGGAGCCTACGAGCAGTACTTC
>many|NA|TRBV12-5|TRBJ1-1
CASGKQGTEAFF
TGTGCTAGTGGAAAACAGGGAACTGAAGCTTTCTTT
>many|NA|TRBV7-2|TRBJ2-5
CASSLVGAETQYF
TGTGCCAGCAGCTTGGTGGGGGCGGAGACCCAGTACTTC
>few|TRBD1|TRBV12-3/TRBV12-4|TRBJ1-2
CASSTYGTGYGYTF
TGTGCCAGCAGCACTTATGGGACAGGCTATGGCTACACCTTC
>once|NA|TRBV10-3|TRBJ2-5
CAISESIPAETQYF
TGTGCCATCAGTGAGTCGATCCCGGCAGAGACCCAGTACTTC
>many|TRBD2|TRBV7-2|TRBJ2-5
CASSFQSGGAQETQYF
TGTGCCAGCAGCTTTCAAAGCGGGGGAGCACAAGAGACCCAGTACTTC
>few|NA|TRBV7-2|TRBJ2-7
CASSLLATSYEQYF
TGTGCCAGCAGCTTATTAGCGACCAGCTACGAGCAGTACTTC
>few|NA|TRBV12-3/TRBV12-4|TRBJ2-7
CASSPHPSLYEQYF
TGTGCCAGCAGTCCCCATCCGAGTCTCTACGAGCAGTACTTC
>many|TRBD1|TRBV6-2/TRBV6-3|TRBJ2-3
CASREGGRDTQYF
TGTGCCAGCAGGGAAGGGGGCCGCGATACGCAGTATTTT
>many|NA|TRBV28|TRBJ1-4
CASSSPGEGTNEKLFF
TGTGCCAGCAGTTCCCCGGGGGAGGGAACTAATGAAAAACTGTTTTTT
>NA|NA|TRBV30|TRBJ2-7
CAWSTTSYEQYF
TGTGCCTGGAGTACCACATCCTACGAGCAGTACTTC
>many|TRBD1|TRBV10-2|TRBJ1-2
CASKTAGTGGYGYTF
TGCGCCAGTAAAACAGCCGGGACAGGGGGTTATGGCTACACCTTC
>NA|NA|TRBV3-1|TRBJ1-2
CASSPIDRPGYTF
TGTGCCAGCAGTCCCATTGACAGACCCGGCTACACCTTC
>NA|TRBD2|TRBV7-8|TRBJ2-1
CASSLAAGGPSEQFF
TGTGCCAGCAGCTTAGCGGCGGGGGGGCCGAGTGAGCAGTTCTTC
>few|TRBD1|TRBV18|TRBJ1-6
CASSPGQGWDSPLHF
TGTGCCAGCTCACCGGGACAGGGGTGGGATTCACCCCTCCACTTT
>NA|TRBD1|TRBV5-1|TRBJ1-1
CASSRRGGAESKNTEAFF
TGCGCCAGCAGTCGTAGAGGGGGCGCAGAGAGTAAGAACACTGAAGCTTTCTTT
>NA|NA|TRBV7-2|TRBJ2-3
CASSLARFVPDTQYF
TGTGCCAGCAGCTTAGCGCGTTTCGTCCCCGATACGCAGTATTTT
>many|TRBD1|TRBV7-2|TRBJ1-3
CASSPGTGVHTIYF
TGTGCCAGCAGCCCCGGGACAGGGGTCCACACCATATATTTT
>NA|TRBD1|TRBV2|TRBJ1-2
CASRKGTGYIDYTF
TGTGCCAGCAGGAAGGGGACAGGGTATATCGACTACACCTTC
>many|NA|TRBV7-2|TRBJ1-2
CASSPGPSLNYGYTF
TGTGCCAGCAGCCCGGGCCCCTCGTTAAACTATGGCTACACCTTC
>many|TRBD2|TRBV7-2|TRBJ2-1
CASSLAGGEGEQFF
TGTGCCAGCAGCTTAGCGGGGGGGGAAGGTGAGCAGTTCTTC
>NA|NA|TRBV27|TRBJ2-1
CASSLLVGGRLEQFF
TGTGCCAGCAGCCTTTTAGTGGGGGGGCGACTTGAGCAGTTCTTC
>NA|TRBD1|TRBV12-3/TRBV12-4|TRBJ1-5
CASSLGGTGLNQPQHF
TGTGCCAGCAGTTTAGGGGGGACAGGGTTAAATCAGCCCCAGCATTTT
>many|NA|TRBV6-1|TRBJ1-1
CASSEMVGTEAFF
TGTGCCAGCAGTGAAATGGTGGGCACTGAAGCTTTCTTT
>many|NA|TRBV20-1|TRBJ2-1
CSASGAVSSYNEQFF
TGCAGTGCTAGCGGAGCGGTTAGCTCCTACAATGAGCAGTTCTTC
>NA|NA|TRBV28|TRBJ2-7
CASSPDEGRDEQYF
TGTGCCAGCAGTCCCGACGAGGGGCGGGACGAGCAGTACTTC
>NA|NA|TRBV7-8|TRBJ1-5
CASSSDLGQPQHF
TGTGCCAGCAGCTCCGACCTGGGGCAGCCCCAGCATTTT
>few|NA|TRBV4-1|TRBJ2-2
CASSQIAAGELFF
TGCGCCAGCAGCCAAATAGCTGCCGGGGAGCTGTTTTTT
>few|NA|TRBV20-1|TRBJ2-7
CSARDSRRFYEQYF
TGCAGTGCTAGAGATAGCAGGAGGTTCTACGAGCAGTACTTC
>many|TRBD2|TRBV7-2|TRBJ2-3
CASSLGLARTQYF
TGTGCCAGCAGCTTAGGACTAGCCCGCACGCAGTATTTT
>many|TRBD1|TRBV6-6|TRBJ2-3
CASSYSTGSGTQYF
TGTGCCAGCAGTTACTCGACAGGGTCCGGGACGCAGTATTTT
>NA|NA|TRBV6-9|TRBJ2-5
CASSYQRPPYF
TGTGCCAGCAGTTACCAGCGGCCCCCGTACTTC